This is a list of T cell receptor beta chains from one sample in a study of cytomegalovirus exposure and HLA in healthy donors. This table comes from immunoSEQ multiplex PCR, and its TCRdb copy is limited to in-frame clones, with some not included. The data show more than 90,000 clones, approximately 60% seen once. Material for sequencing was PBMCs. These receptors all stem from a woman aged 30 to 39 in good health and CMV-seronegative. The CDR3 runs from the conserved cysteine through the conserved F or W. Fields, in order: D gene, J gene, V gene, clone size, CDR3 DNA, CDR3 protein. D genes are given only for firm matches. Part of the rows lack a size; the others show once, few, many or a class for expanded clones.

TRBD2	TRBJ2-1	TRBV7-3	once	TGTGCCAGCAGCCGAAGGGGCCTAGCGGGGGCCCCAAGCTCCTACAATGAGCAGTTCTTC	CASSRRGLAGAPSSYNEQFF
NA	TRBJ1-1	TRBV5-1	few	TGCGCCAGCAGCCCGGGACTGAAGGTTATGAACACTGAAGCTTTCTTT	CASSPGLKVMNTEAFF
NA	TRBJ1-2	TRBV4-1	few	TGCGCCAGCACCCTCGCTCCAGGGGTCAACTATGGCTACACCTTC	CASTLAPGVNYGYTF
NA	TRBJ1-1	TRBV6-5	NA	TGTGCCAGCAGTTACCTCAGGGGTACTGAAGCTTTCTTT	CASSYLRGTEAFF
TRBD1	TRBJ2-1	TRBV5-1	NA	TGCGCCAGCAGCTTAGGGACAGGGGGCAATGAGCAGTTCTTC	CASSLGTGGNEQFF
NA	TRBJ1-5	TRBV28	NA	TGTGCCAGCAGTCCCAGGCAGCTAAATCAGCCCCAGCATTTT	CASSPRQLNQPQHF
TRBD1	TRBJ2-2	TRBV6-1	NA	TGTGCCAGCAGTGAAGGCAGGGGGTCCGGGGAGCTGTTTTTT	CASSEGRGSGELFF
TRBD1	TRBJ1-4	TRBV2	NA	TGTGCCAGCAGGGGACAGGGGACCTCTAATGAAAAACTGTTTTTT	CASRGQGTSNEKLFF
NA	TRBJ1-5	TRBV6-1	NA	TGTGCCAGCAGTGACCGGACGGGAGACAATCAGCCCCAGCATTTT	CASSDRTGDNQPQHF
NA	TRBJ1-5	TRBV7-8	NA	TGTGCCAGCAGCTTAGTCGGACTCAATCAGCCCCAGCATTTT	CASSLVGLNQPQHF
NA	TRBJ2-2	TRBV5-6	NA	TGTGCCAGCAGCTTGGGCACGGGGATATGGGAGCTGTTTTTT	CASSLGTGIWELFF
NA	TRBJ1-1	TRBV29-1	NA	TGCAGCGTTCGACAGTCGAACACTGAAGCTTTCTTT	CSVRQSNTEAFF
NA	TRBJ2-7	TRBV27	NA	TGTGCCAGCAGTACCACACCCCCCTACGAGCAGTACTTC	CASSTTPPYEQYF
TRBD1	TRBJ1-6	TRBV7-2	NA	TGTGCCAGCAGCTTGGGACAGGGGCCTTCACCCCTCCACTTT	CASSLGQGPSPLHF
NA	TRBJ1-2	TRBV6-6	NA	TGTGCCAGCGCCCAGGGAATTGGGGGCTACACCTTC	CASAQGIGGYTF
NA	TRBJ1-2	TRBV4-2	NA	TGTGCCAGCAGCCAGGACAGCTATGGCTACACCTTC	CASSQDSYGYTF
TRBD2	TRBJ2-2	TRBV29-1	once	TGCAGCGCCCGGGGACTAGCGGGAGGTTATACCGGGGAGCTGTTTTTT	CSARGLAGGYTGELFF
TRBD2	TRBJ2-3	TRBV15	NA	TGTGCCACCAGCAGGGTTAGCGGGTCGGGAACAGATACGCAGTATTTT	CATSRVSGSGTDTQYF
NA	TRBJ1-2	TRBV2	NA	TGTGCCAGCAGTGAGGAGGAACAGCCGTCCCGTCGTGGAGGCTACACCTTC	CASSEEEQPSRRGGYTF
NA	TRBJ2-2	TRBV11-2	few	TGTGCCAGCAGCTCTGACTCGAACACCGGGGAGCTGTTTTTT	CASSSDSNTGELFF
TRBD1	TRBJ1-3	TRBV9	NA	TGTGCCAGCAGCGCCAGGGGGCTTAATGGAAACACCATATATTTT	CASSARGLNGNTIYF
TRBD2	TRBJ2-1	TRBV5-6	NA	TGTGCCAGCAGCTTGGCCCCGACTAGCGGGAGAGGGGGGAATGAGCAGTTCTTC	CASSLAPTSGRGGNEQFF
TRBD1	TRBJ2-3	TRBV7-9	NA	TGTGCCAGCAGACATAGACAGGGGGGATACACAGATACGCAGTATTTT	CASRHRQGGYTDTQYF
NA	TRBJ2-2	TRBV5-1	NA	TGCGCCAGCAGCTTGTTACTGGGCTCCGGGGAGCTGTTTTTT	CASSLLLGSGELFF
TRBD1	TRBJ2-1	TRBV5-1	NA	TGCGCCAGCAGCGACGGGACAGGGGGTCCCCGTGAGCAGTTCTTC	CASSDGTGGPREQFF
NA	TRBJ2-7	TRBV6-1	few	TGTGCCAGCAGTGGGGACATTGCCGCCTACGAGCAGTACTTC	CASSGDIAAYEQYF
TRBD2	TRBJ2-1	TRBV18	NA	TGTGCCAGCTCACCAACTAGCGGGAGTCTTCATGAGCAGTTCTTC	CASSPTSGSLHEQFF
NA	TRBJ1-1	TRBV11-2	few	TGTGCCAGCAGCTTAGAGGGAGGTAGTTACACTGAAGCTTTCTTT	CASSLEGGSYTEAFF
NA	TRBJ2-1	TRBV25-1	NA	TGTGCCAGCTCGAGACGCGAAGGGGCATACAATGAGCAGTTCTTC	CASSRREGAYNEQFF
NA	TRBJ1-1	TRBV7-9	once	TGTGCCAGCAGCTCCAGGATTGCTTTCTTT	CASSSRIAFF
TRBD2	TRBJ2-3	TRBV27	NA	TGTGCCAGCAGTTTCCTTACTAGCGGGAGGGCCCTTGATTTTCCAGATACGCAGTATTTT	CASSFLTSGRALDFPDTQYF
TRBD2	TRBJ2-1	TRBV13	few	TGTGCCAGCAGCGATACTAGCGGGGGGGAGTACAATGAGCAGTTCTTC	CASSDTSGGEYNEQFF
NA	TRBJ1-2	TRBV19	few	TGTGCCAGTAAGGGGGATCAGTTCGGCTACACCTTC	CASKGDQFGYTF
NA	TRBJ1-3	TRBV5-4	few	TGTGCCACCTCGCCAGGGATAAACACCATATATTTT	CATSPGINTIYF
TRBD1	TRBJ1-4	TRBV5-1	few	TGCGCCAGCAGCGAGCAGGGGGCGCGTTCTAATGAAAAACTGTTTTTT	CASSEQGARSNEKLFF
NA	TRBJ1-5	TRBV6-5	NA	TGTGCCAGCAGTTCGACATATCTCGATAGCAATCAGCCCCAGCATTTT	CASSSTYLDSNQPQHF
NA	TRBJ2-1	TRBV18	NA	TGTGCCAGCTCACCACTGGGGGCGCCTACCTACAATGAGCAGTTCTTC	CASSPLGAPTYNEQFF
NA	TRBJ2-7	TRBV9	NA	TGTGCCAGCAGCGTAGCAGCGGAGTCCTACGAGCAGTACTTC	CASSVAAESYEQYF
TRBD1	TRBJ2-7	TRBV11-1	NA	TGTGCCAGCAGCTTAGCAGGGACAGGGGGCGGACAGTACTTC	CASSLAGTGGGQYF
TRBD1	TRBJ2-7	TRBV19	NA	TGTGCCAGTAGTATAACCCCGGGACAGGGGGCCGACGAGCAGTACTTC	CASSITPGQGADEQYF
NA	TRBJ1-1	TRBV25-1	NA	TGTGCCAGCAGTTTGAGCCATGAAGCTTTCTTT	CASSLSHEAFF
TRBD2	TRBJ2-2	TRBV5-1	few	TGCGCCAGCAGCTTGGCTAGCGGGAGATTCACCGGGGAGCTGTTTTTT	CASSLASGRFTGELFF